The 3 T cell receptor beta chains below all came from one sample that was sequenced in a study of blood T cells in healthy people across ages. A sample-barcoded 5' primer and a J-beta primer mix were used in a second PCR of about 7 to 12 cycles. Each CDR3 protein gets one entry after TCRdb re-called the 5' RACE reads with MiXCR. This table has 650,000 to 1,000,000 distinct CDR3 sequences, about 34% appearing once. Sequenced: blood. The receptors stem from a man between 18 and 35 years old in good health.

This clonotype occurred a few times. The chain uses TRBV4-3 and TRBJ1-4; TRBD1 is a possible D gene (6 bases). CDR3 length: 18 residues. The germline CDR1 and CDR2 sequences are LGHNA and YSLEER. V lost 2 bases and J lost 7, with 23 bases in between. Written as DNA, the CDR3 is TGCGCCAGCAGCCAAAGATCTTCGGGAACAGGGTTCGGTGAAAAACTGTTTTTT. This encodes CASSQRSSGTGFGEKLFF.

This rearrangement joins TRBV20-1 to TRBJ1-6; D may be TRBD1 (5 bases). The ends were cut back, 2 bases at V and 7 bases at J, with 15 bases in the middle. Germline CDR1 reads DFQATT; CDR2 reads SNEGSKA (reference sequence). The CDR3 loop spans 15 amino acids. The DNA for the CDR3 is TGCAGTGCTAGATTGCCCGGGGCTGAGAATTCACCCCTCCACTTT. It specifies CSARLPGAENSPLHF.

This rearrangement joins TRBV7-2 to TRBJ2-3; 7 bases are a match to TRBD1. V trimming: 6 bases; J trimming: 8 bases; junction bases outside the gene matches: 5. CDR3 length equals 12 residues. Germline V gene sequence: CDR1 SGHTA, CDR2 FQGNSA. CDR3 sequence (DNA): TGTGCCAGCAGAGGGGGACAGTGTACGCAGTATTTT. It specifies CASRGGQCTQYF.